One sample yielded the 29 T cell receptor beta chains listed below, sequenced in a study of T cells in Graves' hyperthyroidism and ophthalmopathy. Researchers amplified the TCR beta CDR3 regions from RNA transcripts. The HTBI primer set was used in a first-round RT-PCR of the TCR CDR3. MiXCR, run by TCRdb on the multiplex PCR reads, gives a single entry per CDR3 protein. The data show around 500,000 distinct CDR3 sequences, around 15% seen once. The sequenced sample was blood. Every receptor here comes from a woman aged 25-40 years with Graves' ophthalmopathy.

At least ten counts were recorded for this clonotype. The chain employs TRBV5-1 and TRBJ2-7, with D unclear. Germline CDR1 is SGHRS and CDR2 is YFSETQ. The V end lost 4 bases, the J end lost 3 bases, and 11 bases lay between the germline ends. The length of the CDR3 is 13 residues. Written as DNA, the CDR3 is TGCGCCAGCAGCGTTCTTCTAGGCTACGAGCAGTACTTC. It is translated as CASSVLLGYEQYF.

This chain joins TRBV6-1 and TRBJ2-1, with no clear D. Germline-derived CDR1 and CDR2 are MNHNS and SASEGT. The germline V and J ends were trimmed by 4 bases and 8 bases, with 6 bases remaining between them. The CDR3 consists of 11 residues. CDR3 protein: CASSVVDEQFF. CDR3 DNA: TGTGCCAGCAGTGTGGTGGATGAGCAGTTCTTC.

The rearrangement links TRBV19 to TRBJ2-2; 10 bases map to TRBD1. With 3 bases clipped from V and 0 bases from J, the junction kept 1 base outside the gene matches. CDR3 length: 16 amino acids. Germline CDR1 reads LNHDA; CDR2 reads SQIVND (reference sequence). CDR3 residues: CASSMDRGTNTGELFF. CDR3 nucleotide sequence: TGTGCCAGTAGTATGGACAGGGGGACGAACACCGGGGAGCTGTTTTTT. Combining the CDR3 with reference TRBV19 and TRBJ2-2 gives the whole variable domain DGGITQSPKYLFRKEGQNVTLSCEQNLNHDAMYWYRQDPGQGLRLIYYSQIVNDFQKGDIAEGYSVSREKKESFPLTVTSAQKNPTAFYLCASSMDRGTNTGELFFGEGSRLTVL.

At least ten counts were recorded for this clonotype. Written as DNA, the CDR3 is TGTGCCAGCAGTCTACTAGCGGGAGTCAACACCGGGGAGCTGTTTTTT. Translated, it gives CASSLLAGVNTGELFF. V gene TRBV28 combines with J gene TRBJ2-2, with 11 bases fitting TRBD2. V lost 5 bases and J lost 2; bases outside the gene matches: 4. Germline lookup yields CDR1 MDHEN and CDR2 SYDVKM. CDR3 length: 16 amino acids. The full variable domain, in which reference TRBV28 and TRBJ2-2 provide the parts outside the CDR3, is DVKVTQSSRYLVKRTGEKVFLECVQDMDHENMFWYRQDPGLGLRLIYFSYDVKMKEKGDIPEGYSVSREKKERFSLILESASTNQTSMYLCASSLLAGVNTGELFFGEGSRLTVL.

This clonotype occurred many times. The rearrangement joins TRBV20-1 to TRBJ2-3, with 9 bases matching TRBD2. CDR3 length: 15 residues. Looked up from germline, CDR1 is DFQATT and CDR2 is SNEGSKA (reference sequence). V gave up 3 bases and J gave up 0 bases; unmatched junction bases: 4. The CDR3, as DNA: TGCAGTGCTAGGAGTCTAGCGGGGAGCACAGATACGCAGTATTTT. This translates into CSARSLAGSTDTQYF.

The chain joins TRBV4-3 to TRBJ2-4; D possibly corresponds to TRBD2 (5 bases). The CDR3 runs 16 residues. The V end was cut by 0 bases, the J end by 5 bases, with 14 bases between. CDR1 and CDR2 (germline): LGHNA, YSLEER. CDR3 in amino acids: CASSQDSLSAENIQYF. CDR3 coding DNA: TGCGCCAGCAGCCAAGACTCCCTTAGCGCCGAAAACATTCAGTACTTC.

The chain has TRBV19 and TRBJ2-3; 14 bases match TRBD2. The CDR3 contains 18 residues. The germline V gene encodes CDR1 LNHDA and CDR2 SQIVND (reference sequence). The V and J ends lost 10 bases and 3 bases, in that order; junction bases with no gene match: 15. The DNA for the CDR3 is TGTGCCACTCGGAGGGGACTAGCGGGAGTTAGTCCTACAGATACGCAGTATTTT. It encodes CATRRGLAGVSPTDTQYF.

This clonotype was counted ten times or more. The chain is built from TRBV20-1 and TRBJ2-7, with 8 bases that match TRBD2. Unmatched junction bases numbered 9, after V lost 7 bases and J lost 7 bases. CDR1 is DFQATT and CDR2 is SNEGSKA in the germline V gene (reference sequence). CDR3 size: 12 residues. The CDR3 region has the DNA TGCAGTGTCGAACGGACTAGCCGGGAGCAGTACTTC. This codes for CSVERTSREQYF.

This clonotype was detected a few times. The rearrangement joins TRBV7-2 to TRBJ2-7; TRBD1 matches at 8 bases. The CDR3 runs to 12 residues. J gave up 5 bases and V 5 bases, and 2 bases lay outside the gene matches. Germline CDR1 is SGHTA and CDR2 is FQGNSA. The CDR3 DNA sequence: TGTGCCAGCAGCACGGACAGGGACGAGCAGTACTTC. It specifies CASSTDRDEQYF.

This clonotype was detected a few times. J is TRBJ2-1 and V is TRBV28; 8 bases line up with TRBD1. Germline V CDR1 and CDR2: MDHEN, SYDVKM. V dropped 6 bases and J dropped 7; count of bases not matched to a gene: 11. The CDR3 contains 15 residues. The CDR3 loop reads CASRSGQGPRNEQFF. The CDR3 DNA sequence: TGTGCCAGCAGATCCGGACAGGGACCTCGAAATGAGCAGTTCTTC. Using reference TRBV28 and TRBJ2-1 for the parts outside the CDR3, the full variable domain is DVKVTQSSRYLVKRTGEKVFLECVQDMDHENMFWYRQDPGLGLRLIYFSYDVKMKEKGDIPEGYSVSREKKERFSLILESASTNQTSMYLCASRSGQGPRNEQFFGPGTRLTVL.

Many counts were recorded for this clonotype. CDR3 in amino acids: CASSLEGLAGVEEQFF. The CDR3 nucleotides read TGTGCCAGCAGCTTAGAGGGACTAGCGGGAGTAGAAGAGCAGTTCTTC. The V call is TRBV11-2, the J call TRBJ2-1; 14 bases are a match to TRBD2. Germline V gene data show CDR1 as SGHAT and CDR2 as FQNNGV. V was pared by 0 bases and J by 10 bases, with 5 bases of the junction left unmatched. The CDR3 is 16 amino acids.

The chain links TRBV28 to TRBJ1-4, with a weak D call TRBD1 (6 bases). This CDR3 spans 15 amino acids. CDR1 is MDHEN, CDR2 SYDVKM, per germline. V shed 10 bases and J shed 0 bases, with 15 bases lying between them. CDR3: CATGAGLPTNEKLFF. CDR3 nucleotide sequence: TGTGCCACAGGGGCCGGCCTTCCAACTAATGAAAAACTGTTTTTT.

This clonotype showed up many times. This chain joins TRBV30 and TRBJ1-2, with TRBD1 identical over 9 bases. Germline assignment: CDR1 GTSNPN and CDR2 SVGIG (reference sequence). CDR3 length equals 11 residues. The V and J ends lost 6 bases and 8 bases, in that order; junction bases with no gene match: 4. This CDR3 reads CACYRGLGYTF. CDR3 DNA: TGTGCCTGTTACAGGGGGCTAGGCTACACCTTC.

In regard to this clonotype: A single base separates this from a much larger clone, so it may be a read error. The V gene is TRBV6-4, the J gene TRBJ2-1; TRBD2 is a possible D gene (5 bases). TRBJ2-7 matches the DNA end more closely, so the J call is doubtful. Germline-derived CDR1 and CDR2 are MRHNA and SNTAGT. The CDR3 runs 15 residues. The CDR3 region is CASTTRTGTYNEQYF. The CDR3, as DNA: TGTGCCAGCACCACTCGGACTGGAACCTACAATGAGCAGTACTTC.

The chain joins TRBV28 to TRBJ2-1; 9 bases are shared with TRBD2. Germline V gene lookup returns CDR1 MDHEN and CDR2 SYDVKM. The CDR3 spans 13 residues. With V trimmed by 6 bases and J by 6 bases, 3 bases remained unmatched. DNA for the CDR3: TGTGCCAGCAGGCTAGCGGGGCCCAATGAGCAGTTCTTC. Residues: CASRLAGPNEQFF.

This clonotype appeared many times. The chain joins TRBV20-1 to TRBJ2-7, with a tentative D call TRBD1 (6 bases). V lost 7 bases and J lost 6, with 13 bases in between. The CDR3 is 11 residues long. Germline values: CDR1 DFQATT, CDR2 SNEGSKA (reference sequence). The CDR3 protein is CSGGRDIEQYF. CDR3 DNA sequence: TGCAGTGGGGGGCGAGATATCGAGCAGTACTTC.

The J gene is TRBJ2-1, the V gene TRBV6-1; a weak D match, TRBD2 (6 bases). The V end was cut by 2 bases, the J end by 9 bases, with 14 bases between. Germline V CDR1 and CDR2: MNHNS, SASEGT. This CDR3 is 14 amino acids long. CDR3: CASSELGGLIEQFF. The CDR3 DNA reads TGTGCCAGCAGTGAACTGGGGGGATTGATTGAGCAGTTCTTC.

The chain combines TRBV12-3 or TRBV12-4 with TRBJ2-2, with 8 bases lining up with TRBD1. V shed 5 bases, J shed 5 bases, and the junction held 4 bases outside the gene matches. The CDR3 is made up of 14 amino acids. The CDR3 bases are TGTGCCAGCAGTGGACAGGGAAGGACCGGGGAGCTGTTTTTT. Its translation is CASSGQGRTGELFF.

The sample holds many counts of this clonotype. CDR3 bases: TGCAGCGTTGAATCGGACGGCTTAAAAGAGACCCAGTACTTC. Translating it yields CSVESDGLKETQYF. This chain connects TRBV29-1 to TRBJ2-5, with unresolved D. Germline assignment: CDR1 SQVTM and CDR2 ANQGSEA. Trimming cost V 2 bases and J 3 bases, with 13 bases left between them. The CDR3 totals 14 residues. The full variable domain, rest sourced from reference TRBV29-1 and TRBJ2-5, is SAVISQKPSRDICQRGTSLTIQCQVDSQVTMMFWYRQQPGQSLTLIATANQGSEATYESGFVIDKFPISRPNLTFSTLTVSNMSPEDSSIYLCSVESDGLKETQYFGPGTRLLVL.

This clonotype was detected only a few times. The CDR3 sequence is CASSSPGVIYEQYF. CDR3 sequence (DNA): TGTGCCAGCAGCTCCCCCGGGGTGATTTACGAGCAGTACTTC. This sequence joins TRBV7-3 and TRBJ2-7, with D perhaps matching TRBD2 (5 bases). V lost 4 bases to trimming and J lost 4 bases, with 14 bases between them. Looked up from germline, CDR1 is SGHTA and CDR2 is FQGTGA. The CDR3 sequence is 14 residues long.

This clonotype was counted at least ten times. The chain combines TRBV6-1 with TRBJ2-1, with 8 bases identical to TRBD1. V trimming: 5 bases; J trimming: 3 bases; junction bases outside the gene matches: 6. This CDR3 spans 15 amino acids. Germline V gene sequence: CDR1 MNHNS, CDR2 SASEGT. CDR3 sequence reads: CASSHGQGNYNEQFF. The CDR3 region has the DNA TGTGCCAGCAGTCATGGACAGGGCAACTACAATGAGCAGTTCTTC.

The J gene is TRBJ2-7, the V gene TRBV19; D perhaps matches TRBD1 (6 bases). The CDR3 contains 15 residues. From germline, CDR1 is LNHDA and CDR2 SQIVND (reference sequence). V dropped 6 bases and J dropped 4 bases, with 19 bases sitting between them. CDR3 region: CASRPTGTLAYEQYF. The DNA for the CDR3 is TGTGCCAGTAGGCCAACCGGGACATTAGCATACGAGCAGTACTTC.

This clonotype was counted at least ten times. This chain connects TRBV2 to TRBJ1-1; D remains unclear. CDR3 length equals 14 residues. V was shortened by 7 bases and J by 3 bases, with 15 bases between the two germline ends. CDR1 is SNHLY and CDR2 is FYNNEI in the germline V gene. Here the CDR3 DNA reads TGTGCCAGCACCCTGGGGTATGGGGACACTGAAGCTTTCTTT. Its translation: CASTLGYGDTEAFF. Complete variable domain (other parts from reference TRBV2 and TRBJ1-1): EPEVTQTPSHQVTQMGQEVILRCVPISNHLYFYWYRQILGQKVEFLVSFYNNEISEKSEIFDDQFSVERPDGSNFTLKIRSTKLEDSAMYFCASTLGYGDTEAFFGQGTRLTVV.

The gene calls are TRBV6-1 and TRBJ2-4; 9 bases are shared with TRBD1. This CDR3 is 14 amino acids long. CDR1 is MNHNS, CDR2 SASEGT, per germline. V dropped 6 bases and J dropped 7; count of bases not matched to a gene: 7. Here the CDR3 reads CASRPGQGRNIQYF. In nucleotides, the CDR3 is TGTGCCAGCAGACCCGGACAGGGGCGGAACATTCAGTACTTC.

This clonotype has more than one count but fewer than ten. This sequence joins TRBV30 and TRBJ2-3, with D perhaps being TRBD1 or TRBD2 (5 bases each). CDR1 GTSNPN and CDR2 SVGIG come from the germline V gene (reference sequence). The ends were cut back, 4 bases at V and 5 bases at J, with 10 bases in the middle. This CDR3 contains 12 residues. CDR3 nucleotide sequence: TGTGCCTGGACCCGAGGGGTAGATACGCAGTATTTT. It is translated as CAWTRGVDTQYF.

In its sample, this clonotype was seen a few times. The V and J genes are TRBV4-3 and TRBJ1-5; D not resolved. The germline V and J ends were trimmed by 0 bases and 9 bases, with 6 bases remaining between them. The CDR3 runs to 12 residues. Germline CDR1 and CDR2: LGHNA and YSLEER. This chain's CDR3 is CASSQDLGPQHF. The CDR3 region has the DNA TGCGCCAGCAGCCAAGATCTCGGGCCCCAGCATTTT.

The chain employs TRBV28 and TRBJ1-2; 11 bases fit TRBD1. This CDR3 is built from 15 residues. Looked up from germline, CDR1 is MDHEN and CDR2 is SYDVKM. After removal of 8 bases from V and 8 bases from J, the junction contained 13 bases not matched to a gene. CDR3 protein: CASGYRDRGAGGYTF. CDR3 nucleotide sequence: TGTGCCAGCGGCTACCGGGACAGGGGGGCCGGCGGCTACACCTTC.

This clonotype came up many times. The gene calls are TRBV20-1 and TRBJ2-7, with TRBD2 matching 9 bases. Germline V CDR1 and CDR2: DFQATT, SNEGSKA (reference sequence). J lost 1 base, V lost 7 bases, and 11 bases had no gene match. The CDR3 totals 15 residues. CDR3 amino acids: CSVISLAGGSYEQYF. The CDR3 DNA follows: TGCAGTGTCATCTCCCTCGCGGGAGGGTCCTACGAGCAGTACTTC.

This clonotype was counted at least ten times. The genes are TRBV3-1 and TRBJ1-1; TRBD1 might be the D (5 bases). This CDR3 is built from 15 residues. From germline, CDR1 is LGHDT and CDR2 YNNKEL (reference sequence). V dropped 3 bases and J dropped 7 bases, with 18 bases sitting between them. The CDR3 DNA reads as TGTGCCAGCAGCCAGACCGCGGGACTTAGATTTGAAGCTTTCTTT. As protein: CASSQTAGLRFEAFF. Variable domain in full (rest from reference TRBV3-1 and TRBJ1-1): DTAVSQTPKYLVTQMGNDKSIKCEQNLGHDTMYWYKQDSKKFLKIMFSYNNKELIINETVPNRFSPKSPDKAHLNLHINSLELGDSAVYFCASSQTAGLRFEAFFGQGTRLTVV.